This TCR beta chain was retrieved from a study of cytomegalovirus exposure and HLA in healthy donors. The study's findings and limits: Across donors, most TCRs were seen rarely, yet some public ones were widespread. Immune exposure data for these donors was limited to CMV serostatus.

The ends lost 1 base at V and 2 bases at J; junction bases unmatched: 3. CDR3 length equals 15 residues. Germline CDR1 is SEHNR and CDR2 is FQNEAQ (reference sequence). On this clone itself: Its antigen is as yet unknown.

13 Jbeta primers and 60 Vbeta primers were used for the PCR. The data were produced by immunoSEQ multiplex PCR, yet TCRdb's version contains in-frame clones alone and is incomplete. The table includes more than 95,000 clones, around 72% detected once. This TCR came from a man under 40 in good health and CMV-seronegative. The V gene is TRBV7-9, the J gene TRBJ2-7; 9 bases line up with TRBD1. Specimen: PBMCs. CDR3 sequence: CASSLETGGTYEQYF. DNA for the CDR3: TGTGCCAGCAGCTTAGAGACAGGGGGTACCTACGAGCAGTACTTC.